These 13 T cell receptor beta chains were all obtained from the same sample, sequenced in a study of spatial heterogeneity in lung cancer. TCRdb reprocessed the 5' RACE reads via MiXCR and lists one record per CDR3 protein. The table records about 900 distinct CDR3 sequences, around 13% of them present only once. Noted time point: sample taken at primary tumor resection. Whole RNA, which was extracted from tumor, nontumor lung tissue or frozen PBMC, was sequenced without any cell sorting. Sample: PBMCs, taken at surgery. These receptors were taken from a male donor with early-stage non-small cell lung cancer.

By share, this clonotype counts as large (0.1 to 1%). Since the library was made to target alpha chains, this beta chain is a stray read and its abundance is not meaningful. The chain combines TRBV20-1 with TRBJ1-3; 8 nucleotides line up with TRBD1. Germline assignment: CDR1 DFQATT and CDR2 SNEGSKA (reference sequence). The CDR3 is made up of 17 amino acids. V trimming: 5 bases; J trimming: 0 bases; junction bases outside the gene matches: 12. The CDR3 protein is CSALTFGQGYSGNTIYF. Here the CDR3 DNA reads TGCAGTGCTCTTACTTTCGGACAGGGTTACTCTGGAAACACCATATATTTT.

This clonotype is labeled as medium-sized. This beta chain is a stray read from a library made for alpha chains; its abundance is not meaningful. The gene calls are TRBV20-1 and TRBJ2-3; D not certain. V was trimmed by 5 bases and J by 1 base, leaving 16 bases between them. Germline lookup yields CDR1 DFQATT and CDR2 SNEGSKA (reference sequence). The CDR3 runs 15 residues. The CDR3 DNA is TGCAGTGCTCTCGGAGATGTGAGGCGCACAGATACGCAGTATTTT. Translated, it gives CSALGDVRRTDTQYF.

This clonotype was seen at least ten times. Being off target in a library aimed at alpha chains, this beta chain has a size of little meaning. V and J are TRBV18 and TRBJ1-1; 12 bases align to TRBD1. The CDR3 runs 15 residues. Per germline, CDR1 KGHSH and CDR2 LQKENI. V lost 3 bases to trimming and J lost 6 bases; unmatched junction nucleotides: 5. The CDR3: CASSPGTGGLAEAFF. The CDR3 region has the DNA TGTGCCAGCTCACCCGGGACAGGGGGCTTGGCTGAAGCTTTCTTT.

Concerning this clonotype: Being off target in a library aimed at alpha chains, this beta chain has a size of little meaning. The chain joins TRBV4-2 to TRBJ2-4, with TRBD2 identical over 7 bases. Germline lookup yields CDR1 LGHNA and CDR2 YNFKEQ. The CDR3 totals 15 residues. V lost 1 base, J lost 6 bases, and 6 bases stayed unmatched. CDR3 sequence reads: CASSQGLADGNIQYF. The CDR3, as DNA: TGTGCCAGCAGCCAAGGCCTAGCGGATGGAAACATTCAGTACTTC.

A remark on this clonotype: This beta chain slipped into a library made for alpha chains as a stray read, so its size is not meaningful. The V call is TRBV7-2, the J call TRBJ2-5; 7 bases map to TRBD1. Per the germline V gene, CDR1 is SGHTA and CDR2 is FQGNSA. The V and J ends lost 5 bases and 2 bases, in that order; junction bases with no gene match: 5. CDR3 length: 14 residues. CDR3 residues: CASSLHRGQETQYF. CDR3 in DNA: TGTGCCAGCAGCCTCCACAGGGGACAAGAGACCCAGTACTTC.

This clonotype was detected ten times or more. Little can be read into the size of this beta chain, an off-target read in a library designed for alpha chains. This sequence joins TRBV11-2 and TRBJ1-1; possible D gene TRBD1, 5 bases. In germline, CDR1 is SGHAT, CDR2 FQNNGV. V lost 5 bases, J lost 2 bases, and 9 bases lay in between. The CDR3 is made up of 13 amino acids. The DNA for the CDR3 is TGTGCCAGCAGCGGCGACAGAAACACTGAAGCTTTCTTT. Translation gives CASSGDRNTEAFF.

By sample fraction, this clonotype is large. Since it is a stray read in a library aimed at alpha chains, this beta chain has a size that is not meaningful. This chain's CDR3 is CSARDFRGFQETQYF. CDR3 DNA sequence: TGCAGTGCTAGAGATTTTAGGGGGTTCCAAGAGACCCAGTACTTC. V usage is TRBV20-1 and J usage is TRBJ2-5; possibly TRBD1 for D (6 bases). The V and J ends lost 0 bases and 1 base respectively, with 12 bases between them. CDR3 length: 15 residues. CDR1 and CDR2 from the germline V gene are DFQATT and SNEGSKA (reference sequence).

Turning to this clonotype: Since the library was made to target alpha chains, this beta chain is a stray read and its abundance is not meaningful. The CDR3 DNA is TGTGCCAGTAACTCTCCAGGGGCAACAGATACGCAGTATTTT. It is translated as CASNSPGATDTQYF. The chain recombines TRBV19 with TRBJ2-3, with a weak D call TRBD1 (6 bases). V was trimmed by 7 bases and J by 3 bases, leaving 14 bases between them. This CDR3 comprises 14 residues. The germline V gene encodes CDR1 LNHDA and CDR2 SQIVND (reference sequence).

Judged by abundance, this clonotype is medium-sized. This beta chain was picked up by a library intended for alpha chains and is off target, so its count carries little meaning. The V and J genes are TRBV27 and TRBJ2-5, with 10 bases matching TRBD2. The J segment lost 5 bases and the V segment lost 5 bases, leaving 11 bases of the junction unmatched. This CDR3 contains 16 residues. Germline CDR1 reads MNHEY; CDR2 reads SMNVEV (reference sequence). In nucleotides, the CDR3 is TGTGCCAGCAGTCTAACCGGGACTAGCGTCTTCGAGACCCAGTACTTC. Residues: CASSLTGTSVFETQYF.

By proportion, this clonotype is medium-sized. Since the library was made to target alpha chains, this beta chain is a stray read and its abundance is not meaningful. The chain combines TRBV24-1 with TRBJ1-1, with no clear D. The CDR3 extends over 13 amino acids. The ends were cut back, 8 bases at V and 1 base at J, with 10 bases in the middle. CDR1 is KGHDR, CDR2 SFDVKD, per germline. CDR3 amino acids: CATMGRRNTEAFF. In DNA form, the CDR3 reads TGTGCCACCATGGGCAGAAGGAACACTGAAGCTTTCTTT.

This clonotype counts as large. A library prepared for alpha chains yielded this beta chain as an off-target read; its size is of little meaning. V gene TRBV7-2 combines with J gene TRBJ2-1; the D gene is possibly TRBD1 (5 bases). The CDR3 is made up of 14 amino acids. Germline values: CDR1 SGHTA, CDR2 FQGNSA. Between the trimmed V and J ends, which lost 1 base and 7 bases, there was a span of 11 bases. CDR3 nucleotides: TGTGCCAGCAGCTTAGGACAGAGGATGAATGAGCAGTTCTTC. Translation: CASSLGQRMNEQFF.

This clonotype was recorded many times. The library was designed around alpha chains, so this beta chain is a stray read whose abundance carries little weight. CDR3 amino acids: CASSLTGFGQYF. The CDR3 DNA is TGTGCCAGCAGTTTAACGGGATTCGGGCAGTATTTT. The V call is TRBV12-3 or TRBV12-4, the J call TRBJ2-3; weak D call: TRBD2 (5 bases). The V gene lost 2 bases and the J gene lost 11 bases, with 11 bases spanning the gap. The CDR3 extends over 12 amino acids.

In its sample, this clonotype was seen many times. Since the library was made to target alpha chains, this beta chain is a stray read and its abundance is not meaningful. This sequence joins TRBV9 and TRBJ2-1; 7 positions agree with TRBD2. This CDR3 comprises 14 residues. The V and J ends lost 2 bases and 7 bases, in that order; junction bases with no gene match: 6. Germline CDR1 reads SGDLS; CDR2 reads YYNGEE. The CDR3 nucleotides are TGTGCCAGCAGCGTTCAGAGCGGGACTAATGAGCAGTTCTTC. It is translated as CASSVQSGTNEQFF.